The 9 T cell receptor beta chains listed next were all sequenced from one sample in a study of T cell repertoires in cytomegalovirus infection. TCRdb ran MiXCR on the reads and lists one entry per CDR3 protein. Counted here are hundreds of thousands of distinct CDR3 sequences, roughly 24% occurring once; the ten biggest clones make up roughly 8%. Sequencing was performed on CD8+ T cells from PBMCs. These receptors all stem from a human donor in good health (CMV status not recorded). Some clones in this sample may be carry-over from other donors' samples.

This clonotype came up a few times. CDR3 bases: TGCAGCGTTGAGATGTACAATGAGCAGTTCTTC. This sequence encodes CSVEMYNEQFF. The rearrangement joins TRBV29-1 to TRBJ2-1; D is ambiguous. With 3 bases removed from V and 4 bases from J, the gap between germline ends came to 4 bases. This CDR3 spans 11 amino acids. Germline CDR1 SQVTM, CDR2 ANQGSEA.

This clonotype was observed a few times. The gene calls are TRBV24-1 and TRBJ2-1, with TRBD2 identical over 10 bases. CDR3 length: 18 residues. The junction had 10 bases not matched to a gene; V was cut back by 5 bases and J by 1 base. Germline CDR1 KGHDR, CDR2 SFDVKD. The CDR3 coding sequence is TGTGCCACCAGTGGCGAGCGGGGGGGACTCCCTTCCTACAATGAGCAGTTCTTC. It translates to CATSGERGGLPSYNEQFF.

This clonotype was counted between two and nine times. CDR3 nucleotides: TGCGCCAGCAGTGAGTGGGCGGGGGGCCCCTACGAGCAGTACTTC. Its translation is CASSEWAGGPYEQYF. The chain combines TRBV10-2 with TRBJ2-7; 8 bases map to TRBD2. The CDR3 sequence is 15 residues long. V lost 1 base, J lost 2 bases, and 4 bases stayed unmatched. Germline V lookup: CDR1 WSHSY, CDR2 SAAADI.

The CDR3 DNA reads as TGCAGTGCTAGAGCAGGGGGCTACTACAATGAGCAGTTCTTC. It encodes CSARAGGYYNEQFF. This sequence joins TRBV20-1 and TRBJ2-1, with 8 bases lining up with TRBD1. Germline V gene lookup returns CDR1 DFQATT and CDR2 SNEGSKA (reference sequence). V lost 1 base to trimming and J lost 3 bases; unmatched junction nucleotides: 2. This CDR3 spans 14 amino acids.

Only a few counts were recorded for this clonotype. CDR3 sequence: CASSQGWGNTEAFF. CDR3 nucleotides: TGTGCCAGCAGCCAAGGATGGGGAAACACTGAAGCTTTCTTT. The chain uses TRBV14 and TRBJ1-1; D is uncertain. V was cut by 1 base and J by 2 bases, with 8 bases left in between. This CDR3 has 14 amino acids. The germline gives CDR1 SGHDN, CDR2 FVKESK.

In this sample, this clonotype turned up a few times. J is TRBJ2-1 and V is TRBV5-4, with 7 bases fitting TRBD1. The ends lost 0 bases at V and 9 bases at J; junction bases unmatched: 9. The CDR3 extends over 15 amino acids. From germline, CDR1 is SGHNT and CDR2 YYREEE (reference sequence). The CDR3 sequence: CASSLGGQGVVEQFF. DNA of the CDR3: TGTGCCAGCAGCTTGGGGGGTCAGGGGGTGGTTGAGCAGTTCTTC.

This clonotype has at least ten counts. V and J are TRBV2 and TRBJ2-3; weak D call: TRBD1 (6 bases). The V and J ends lost 6 bases and 2 bases respectively, with 9 bases between them. The CDR3 covers 13 residues. The germline gives CDR1 SNHLY, CDR2 FYNNEI. DNA of the CDR3: TGTGCCAGCAGGGACAGCTACACAGATACGCAGTATTTT. Residues: CASRDSYTDTQYF.

The rearrangement links TRBV29-1 to TRBJ1-2; D might be TRBD1 (5 bases). V was shortened by 0 bases and J by 1 base, with 6 bases between the two germline ends. The germline gives CDR1 SQVTM, CDR2 ANQGSEA. The CDR3 spans 13 residues. The CDR3 region is CSVEEQVNYGYTF. The CDR3 region has the DNA TGCAGCGTTGAAGAACAGGTTAACTATGGCTACACCTTC.

This clonotype was counted at least ten times. The chain combines TRBV7-2 with TRBJ1-2; no clear D gene. Trimming removed 4 bases from V and 2 bases from J, with 14 bases in between. Germline V gene sequence: CDR1 SGHTA, CDR2 FQGNSA. The CDR3 is 15 residues long. The CDR3 nucleotides are TGTGCCAGCAGCTCTTTTACACAGAAAAACTATGGCTACACCTTC. Translating it yields CASSSFTQKNYGYTF.